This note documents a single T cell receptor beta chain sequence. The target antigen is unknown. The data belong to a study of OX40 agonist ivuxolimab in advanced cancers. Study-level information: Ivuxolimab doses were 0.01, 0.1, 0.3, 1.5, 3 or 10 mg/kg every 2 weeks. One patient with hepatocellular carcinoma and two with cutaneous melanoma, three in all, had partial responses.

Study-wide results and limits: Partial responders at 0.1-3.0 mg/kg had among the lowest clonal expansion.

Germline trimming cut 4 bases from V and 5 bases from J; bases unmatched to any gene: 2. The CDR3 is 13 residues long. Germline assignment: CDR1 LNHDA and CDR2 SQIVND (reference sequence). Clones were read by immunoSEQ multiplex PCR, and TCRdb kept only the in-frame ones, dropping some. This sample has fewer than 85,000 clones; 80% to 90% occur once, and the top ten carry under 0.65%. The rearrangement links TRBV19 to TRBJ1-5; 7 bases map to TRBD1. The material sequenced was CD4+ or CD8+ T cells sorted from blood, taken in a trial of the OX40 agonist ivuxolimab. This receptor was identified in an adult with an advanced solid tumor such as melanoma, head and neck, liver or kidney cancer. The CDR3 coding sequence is TGTGCCAGTAGTACCCAGGGGGATCAGCCCCAGCATTTT. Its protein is CASSTQGDQPQHF.